This T cell receptor beta chain emerged from a study of Ad26.COV2.S vaccination and SARS-CoV-2 variants. Profiling relied on immunoSEQ multiplex PCR, and the TCRdb table lists in-frame clones only, not all of them. The sample carries about 140,000 clones, approximately 90% recorded once. Germline V gives CDR1 SGHDT, CDR2 YYEEEE. CDR3 length: 16 residues. V was cut by 1 base and J by 1 base, with 14 bases left in between. The origin of this receptor is a human donor who had recovered from COVID-19. V usage is TRBV5-6 and J usage is TRBJ1-1, with D uncertain. The starting material was peripheral blood, obtained after recovery from COVID-19. In nucleotides, the CDR3 is TGTGCCAGCAGCTTGAGCGTCAGGCCTTGGAACACTGAAGCTTTCTTT. Encoded protein: CASSLSVRPWNTEAFF.